This paragraph covers one TCR beta chain sequence. Its antigen remains unknown. The validation cohort, a group of around 130 subjects, included the donors and was separate from the approximately 650-subject first cohort. These data originate in a study of cytomegalovirus exposure and HLA in healthy donors. Profiling relied on immunoSEQ multiplex PCR, and the TCRdb table lists in-frame clones only, not all of them. The repertoire includes 330,000 or so clones, 86% of them detected once, and 0.7% to 0.85% sits in the top ten. V gave up 3 bases and J gave up 1 base; unmatched junction bases: 4. Germline values: CDR1 SGHNT, CDR2 YYREEE (reference sequence). This CDR3 is built from 15 residues. Overall study findings and caveats: High sensitivity and specificity were reportedly achieved when the classifier diagnosed cytomegalovirus status. The listing of 150 to 200 TCR beta chains classed them as cytomegalovirus-associated.

Material: PBMCs. This sequence was found in a woman between 18 and 29 years old in good health and CMV-seronegative. The rearrangement joins TRBV5-4 to TRBJ1-1, with 9 bases identical to TRBD1. The CDR3 nucleotides are TGTGCCAGCAGCTACCGACAGGGGGGGAACACTGAAGCTTTCTTT. Protein product: CASSYRQGGNTEAFF.